The 31 T cell receptor beta chains reported below all come from one sample, sequenced in a study of regulatory T cells in long-lasting Graves disease. Library construction for TCR beta used iRepertoire HTBI primers and Arm-PCR of CDR3 regions. Each CDR3 protein gets one entry after TCRdb re-called the multiplex PCR reads with MiXCR. The sample holds approximately 230,000 distinct CDR3 sequences, approximately 20% seen once. Time point given: newly diagnosed GD, antithyroid drugs for less than 3 months. Following extraction of RNA from PBMCs, that RNA was used to make the TCR library. Source: peripheral blood mononuclear cells (PBMCs), taken at new diagnosis, from a patient treated with antithyroid drugs. Source of these receptors: a female donor with Graves disease.

This clonotype appeared many times. This chain uses TRBV28 with TRBJ2-3, with a weak D call TRBD1 (6 bases). The ends were cut back, 3 bases at V and 6 bases at J, with 19 bases in the middle. The CDR3 has 16 amino acids. Germline V gene lookup returns CDR1 MDHEN and CDR2 SYDVKM. CDR3 nucleotides: TGTGCCAGCAGTTTTTCGAAGTTTACAGGGCGGGATACGCAGTATTTT. This gives the protein CASSFSKFTGRDTQYF.

This clonotype has just a few counts. V is TRBV20-1 and J is TRBJ1-1; D is undetermined. Looked up from germline, CDR1 is DFQATT and CDR2 is SNEGSKA (reference sequence). V lost 2 bases, J lost 0 bases, and 10 bases lay in between. This CDR3 comprises 14 residues. DNA of the CDR3: TGCAGTGCTAGAAGACCACCCTTGAACACTGAAGCTTTCTTT. Translated: CSARRPPLNTEAFF.

This clonotype was detected ten times or more. This rearrangement joins TRBV6-1 to TRBJ1-1; no reliable D call. CDR3 length: 13 residues. Germline-derived CDR1 and CDR2 are MNHNS and SASEGT. V lost 6 bases, J lost 0 bases, and 8 bases lay in between. CDR3 nucleotide sequence: TGTGCCAGCAGGAGGATTATGAACACTGAAGCTTTCTTT. This codes for CASRRIMNTEAFF.

This clonotype was seen at least ten times. This chain uses TRBV11-3 with TRBJ1-1; TRBD1 might be the D (5 bases). The CDR3 covers 15 residues. Germline CDR1 is SGHNT and CDR2 is YENEEA. V was cut by 5 bases and J by 1 base, with 14 bases left in between. The CDR3 reads CASSGRSTANTEAFF. The CDR3 coding sequence is TGTGCCAGCAGCGGCCGCTCGACAGCGAACACTGAAGCTTTCTTT.

This clonotype was observed at least ten times. The rearrangement uses TRBV27 and TRBJ2-1; D possibly corresponds to TRBD2 (6 bases). Germline lookup yields CDR1 MNHEY and CDR2 SMNVEV (reference sequence). The CDR3 is 16 residues long. Trimming left V 5 bases short and J 2 bases short, with 16 bases between. The CDR3: CASSLGALAAYNEQFF. Here the CDR3 DNA reads TGTGCCAGCAGTCTCGGGGCGTTAGCGGCCTACAATGAGCAGTTCTTC.

This clonotype has ten or more counts. The chain links TRBV12-3 or TRBV12-4 to TRBJ1-4, with D possibly TRBD1 on 6 matching bases. This CDR3 region has 16 residues. V was cut by 5 bases and J by 5 bases, with 18 bases left in between. The CDR3 coding sequence is TGTGCCAGCAGTCCCGGGCGGGGGGGCTTAAATGAAAAACTGTTTTTT. Its protein product is CASSPGRGGLNEKLFF.

This clonotype has only one observation. The chain carries TRBV7-3 and TRBJ2-7; 10 nucleotides agree with TRBD2. The J segment lost 2 bases and the V segment lost 2 bases, leaving 3 bases of the junction unmatched. This CDR3 region has 15 residues. Germline values: CDR1 SGHTA, CDR2 FQGTGA. Here the CDR3 DNA reads TGTGCCAGCAGCTTACAAGCGGGAGGGGCCTACGAGCAGTACTTC. It encodes CASSLQAGGAYEQYF.

This sequence joins TRBV6-1 and TRBJ2-1; tentatively, D is TRBD2 (6 bases). Germline values: CDR1 MNHNS, CDR2 SASEGT. There are 15 residues in the CDR3. Trimming left V 6 bases short and J 6 bases short, with 18 bases between. CDR3 protein: CASRGWALGGNEQFF. The CDR3 DNA is TGTGCCAGCAGGGGATGGGCCCTCGGGGGCAATGAGCAGTTCTTC.

In this sample, this clonotype turned up many times. This rearrangement joins TRBV4-3 to TRBJ1-1, with D possibly TRBD1 on 6 matching bases. The germline V gene has CDR1 LGHNA and CDR2 YSLEER. The CDR3 has 14 residues. Trimming left V 1 base short and J 5 bases short, with 11 bases between. CDR3 loop: CASSQAYRATEAFF. The CDR3 nucleotides read TGCGCCAGCAGCCAAGCTTACAGGGCGACTGAAGCTTTCTTT.

This clonotype has ten or more counts. V and J are TRBV25-1 and TRBJ2-5; TRBD1 agrees at 8 bases. The CDR3 is made up of 18 amino acids. CDR1 is MGHDK and CDR2 is SYGVNS in the germline V gene. V gave up 3 bases and J gave up 0 bases; unmatched junction bases: 12. Here the CDR3 DNA reads TGTGCCAGCAGTGACATCCTGCGACAGGGGACCTACCAAGAGACCCAGTACTTC. This translates into CASSDILRQGTYQETQYF.

This clonotype was counted ten times or more. This chain links TRBV20-1 with TRBJ2-3, with TRBD2 identical over 11 bases. Trimming removed 0 bases from V and 2 bases from J; junction bases left unmatched: 10. The CDR3 has 18 residues. Germline V gene data show CDR1 as DFQATT and CDR2 as SNEGSKA (reference sequence). The CDR3 DNA follows: TGCAGTGCTAGAGACGTCCCGGGACTAGCGGTTCTCACAGATACGCAGTATTTT. Protein: CSARDVPGLAVLTDTQYF.

This clonotype was counted many times. The gene calls are TRBV20-1 and TRBJ2-7; a weak D match, TRBD2 (6 bases). The CDR3 sequence is 14 residues long. The V gene lost 3 bases and the J gene lost 9 bases, with 21 bases spanning the gap. CDR1 DFQATT and CDR2 SNEGSKA come from the germline V gene (reference sequence). DNA of the CDR3: TGCAGTGCTAGGCATCCCAGACTAGATGAGCGGCAGTACTTC. Protein product: CSARHPRLDERQYF.

Many counts were recorded for this clonotype. The J gene is TRBJ1-5, the V gene TRBV7-2, with D unresolved. Germline CDR1 SGHTA, CDR2 FQGNSA. The CDR3 has 14 amino acids. Trimming removed 2 bases at V and 6 bases at J, with 11 bases between. DNA for the CDR3: TGTGCCAGCAGCTTAAGCACAGCGGGTCAGCCCCAGCATTTT. Translating gives CASSLSTAGQPQHF. The full variable domain, rest sourced from reference TRBV7-2 and TRBJ1-5, is GAGVSQSPSNKVTEKGKDVELRCDPISGHTALYWYRQSLGQGLEFLIYFQGNSAPDKSGLPSDRFSAERTGGSVSTLTIQRTQQEDSAVYLCASSLSTAGQPQHFGDGTRLSIL.

The chain uses TRBV2 and TRBJ2-3; 9 bases line up with TRBD1. The trim removed 8 bases at V and 4 bases at J, leaving 10 bases unmatched. CDR1 and CDR2 from the germline V gene are SNHLY and FYNNEI. This CDR3 has 15 residues. CDR3 in amino acids: CASGLQGARSDTQYF. As DNA, the CDR3 is TGTGCCAGCGGACTACAGGGGGCAAGGTCAGATACGCAGTATTTT. Supplemented by reference TRBV2 and TRBJ2-3, the full variable domain reads EPEVTQTPSHQVTQMGQEVILRCVPISNHLYFYWYRQILGQKVEFLVSFYNNEISEKSEIFDDQFSVERPDGSNFTLKIRSTKLEDSAMYFCASGLQGARSDTQYFGPGTRLTVL.

V and J are TRBV14 and TRBJ2-1; TRBD2 aligns across 11 bases. Germline V lookup: CDR1 SGHDN, CDR2 FVKESK. This CDR3 comprises 21 residues. Losses at the gene ends were 2 bases for V and 4 bases for J; bases not matched to a gene: 19. The CDR3, as DNA: TGTGCCAGCAGCCAACGCAGGGGGCAGGGGGCTAGCGGGAGGCCTTACAATGAGCAGTTCTTC. Translated: CASSQRRGQGASGRPYNEQFF.

This clonotype came up many times. The chain is built from TRBV29-1 and TRBJ2-3; tentatively, D is TRBD2 (6 bases). V lost 3 bases and J lost 1, with 14 bases in between. This CDR3 comprises 15 residues. Germline CDR1 SQVTM, CDR2 ANQGSEA. The CDR3 DNA sequence: TGCAGCGTTGAGCGCGGGACTTTAGGCACAGATACGCAGTATTTT. It encodes CSVERGTLGTDTQYF.

This chain uses TRBV5-1 with TRBJ2-3, with D tentatively TRBD2 (6 bases). The CDR3 spans 16 residues. Germline CDR1 is SGHRS and CDR2 is YFSETQ. Trimming removed 3 bases from V and 4 bases from J, with 18 bases in between. Here the CDR3 reads CASSSGSGANSDTQYF. The CDR3 nucleotides read TGCGCCAGCAGCTCCGGGAGCGGCGCCAACTCAGATACGCAGTATTTT.

A note on this clonotype: With only one base between it and a far larger clone, this is likely a read error. The J gene is TRBJ2-7, the V gene TRBV2; D ambiguous. The V end was cut by 6 bases, the J end by 7 bases, with 16 bases between. CDR1 and CDR2 (germline): SNHLY, FYNNEI. This CDR3 is built from 13 residues. CDR3 region: CASRVSSYNEQYF. CDR3 nucleotides: TGTGCCAGCAGGGTTAGCTCCTACAATGAGCAGTACTTC. Variable domain in full (rest from reference TRBV2 and TRBJ2-7): EPEVTQTPSHQVTQMGQEVILRCVPISNHLYFYWYRQILGQKVEFLVSFYNNEISEKSEIFDDQFSVERPDGSNFTLKIRSTKLEDSAMYFCASRVSSYNEQYFGPGTRLTVT.

Many counts were recorded for this clonotype. The chain joins TRBV24-1 to TRBJ2-5; TRBD1 aligns across 10 bases. The CDR3 is 16 amino acids. Per germline, CDR1 KGHDR and CDR2 SFDVKD. V was pared by 3 bases and J by 5 bases, with 8 bases of the junction left unmatched. The CDR3 DNA reads as TGTGCCACCAGTGATCCCTCCCGGGACAGGGGCGAGACCCAGTACTTC. Amino acid sequence: CATSDPSRDRGETQYF.

There are many counts of this clonotype. The V and J genes are TRBV10-1 and TRBJ2-7; TRBD2 aligns across 11 bases. This CDR3 spans 16 amino acids. In germline, CDR1 is WNHNN, CDR2 SYGVQD (reference sequence). Germline trimming cut 0 bases from V and 2 bases from J; bases unmatched to any gene: 3. In nucleotides, the CDR3 is TGCGCCAGCAGTGAGTCAGGACTAGCGGGTACCTACGAGCAGTACTTC. Its translation is CASSESGLAGTYEQYF.

This clonotype was seen more than once but under ten times. The CDR3 spells CSAREVGPYNEQFF. The CDR3 nucleotides read TGCAGTGCTAGAGAGGTTGGGCCCTACAATGAGCAGTTCTTC. The chain is built from TRBV20-1 and TRBJ2-1, with D uncertain. The V end was cut by 0 bases, the J end by 2 bases, with 8 bases between. Per the germline V gene, CDR1 is DFQATT and CDR2 is SNEGSKA (reference sequence). The CDR3 contains 14 residues.

The V gene is TRBV6-1, the J gene TRBJ1-2; 9 bases align to TRBD1. Germline loops: CDR1 MNHNS, CDR2 SASEGT. CDR3 length equals 14 residues. The trim removed 4 bases at V and 7 bases at J, leaving 7 bases unmatched. The CDR3: CASSGSGQGFGYTF. The DNA of the CDR3 is TGTGCCAGCAGTGGCTCGGGACAGGGTTTTGGCTACACCTTC.

This clonotype was recorded at least ten times. This chain connects TRBV6-5 to TRBJ1-2; D remains ambiguous. This CDR3 comprises 13 residues. With 2 bases removed from V and 2 bases from J, the gap between germline ends came to 6 bases. Germline CDR1 MNHEY, CDR2 SVGAGI. The CDR3 spells CASSYPANYGYTF. Written as DNA, the CDR3 is TGTGCCAGCAGTTACCCGGCCAACTATGGCTACACCTTC.

As for this clonotype: A much larger clone sits a single nucleotide away, making a read error possible. The V and J genes are TRBV20-1 and TRBJ2-1; 10 positions agree with TRBD1. Germline V gene sequence: CDR1 DFQATT, CDR2 SNEGSKA (reference sequence). CDR3 length: 13 residues. V trimming: 5 bases; J trimming: 7 bases; junction bases outside the gene matches: 5. CDR3 in amino acids: CSAPPDRGNEQFF. CDR3 nucleotides: TGCAGTGCTCCCCCGGACAGGGGGAATGAGCAGTTCTTC.

This clonotype was observed at least ten times. This sequence joins TRBV24-1 and TRBJ2-1; 8 bases line up with TRBD2. The CDR3 is 16 amino acids. Germline V gene lookup returns CDR1 KGHDR and CDR2 SFDVKD. V lost 1 base and J lost 2; bases outside the gene matches: 3. For the CDR3, the DNA is TGTGCCACCAGTGATTTTGCCGGGAGGGCCTACAATGAGCAGTTCTTC. Residues: CATSDFAGRAYNEQFF.

This clonotype was seen ten or more times. The DNA of the CDR3 is TGCAGCGTTGAGGGCGGGAGGGCCCCAGATACGCAGTATTTT. The encoded protein is CSVEGGRAPDTQYF. This chain links TRBV29-1 with TRBJ2-3; 9 bases are shared with TRBD2. After removal of 3 bases from V and 4 bases from J, the junction contained 5 bases not matched to a gene. Germline loops: CDR1 SQVTM, CDR2 ANQGSEA. The CDR3 contains 14 residues.

In this sample, this clonotype turned up many times. V gene TRBV6-5 combines with J gene TRBJ2-7, with D possibly being TRBD1 or TRBD2 (5 bases each). The CDR3 totals 15 residues. Trimming cost V 0 bases and J 7 bases, with 16 bases left between them. Per germline, CDR1 MNHEY and CDR2 SVGAGI. CDR3 DNA: TGTGCCAGCAGTTACTCTGGGACGCGGGCTGAAGAGCAGTACTTC. Protein: CASSYSGTRAEEQYF.

The sample holds many counts of this clonotype. Germline and junction disagree at one end, which may indicate a read error. This sequence joins TRBV24-1 and TRBJ2-2; 9 nucleotides agree with TRBD1. The V gene's germline CDR1 is KGHDR and CDR2 SFDVKD. The CDR3 loop spans 15 amino acids. CDR3: CATTSGTGNTGKLFF. The CDR3 nucleotides read TGTGCCACCACCTCCGGGACAGGGAACACCGGGAAGCTGTTTTTT.

The chain joins TRBV6-1 to TRBJ2-3; TRBD2 is a possible D gene (6 bases). Germline CDR1 reads MNHNS; CDR2 reads SASEGT. V dropped 6 bases and J dropped 3 bases, with 22 bases sitting between them. CDR3 length equals 17 residues. The CDR3 reads CASRAPLAERRTDTQYF. The CDR3 DNA reads as TGTGCCAGCAGGGCCCCTTTAGCGGAGCGGAGGACAGATACGCAGTATTTT.

The rearrangement joins TRBV29-1 to TRBJ2-5; 8 nucleotides line up with TRBD1. Germline assignment: CDR1 SQVTM and CDR2 ANQGSEA. The CDR3 has 14 residues. V was clipped by 6 bases and J by 5 bases; unmatched bases: 11. The CDR3 DNA sequence: TGCAGCGTCTTGGCAGGGGGCGCGGGGGAGACCCAGTACTTC. This gives the protein CSVLAGGAGETQYF.

There are many counts of this clonotype. The V gene is TRBV19, the J gene TRBJ1-1; the D is unclear. This CDR3 is built from 15 residues. Deletions cut 4 bases from V and 0 bases from J, with 12 bases between. Germline CDR1 LNHDA, CDR2 SQIVND (reference sequence). CDR3 bases: TGTGCCAGTAGTACACCAGGATTGATGAACACTGAAGCTTTCTTT. Its protein product is CASSTPGLMNTEAFF.